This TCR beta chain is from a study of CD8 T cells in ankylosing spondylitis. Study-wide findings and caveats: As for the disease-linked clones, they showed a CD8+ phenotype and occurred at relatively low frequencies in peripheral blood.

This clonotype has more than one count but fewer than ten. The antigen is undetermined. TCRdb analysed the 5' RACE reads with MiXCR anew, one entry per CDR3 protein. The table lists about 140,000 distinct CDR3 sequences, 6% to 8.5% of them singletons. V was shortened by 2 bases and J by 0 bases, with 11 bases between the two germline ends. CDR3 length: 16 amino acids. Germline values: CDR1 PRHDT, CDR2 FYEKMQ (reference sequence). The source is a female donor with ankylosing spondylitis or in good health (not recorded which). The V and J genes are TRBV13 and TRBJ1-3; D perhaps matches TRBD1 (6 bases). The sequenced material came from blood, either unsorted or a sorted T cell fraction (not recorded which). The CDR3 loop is CASSLLAGASGNTIYF. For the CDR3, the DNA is TGTGCCAGCAGCTTATTGGCAGGGGCCTCTGGAAACACCATATATTTT.